This T cell receptor (beta chain) was captured in a study of CD8+ T cells in alopecia areata. Study background: For 6 to 18 months, tofacitinib was taken, and 6 months off drug followed. Study-wide findings and caveats: Clonality was higher in lesional than normal scalp, especially in alopecia totalis/universalis. Sequencing of scalp samples also includes resident alphabeta T cells from normal skin. Patients shared TCRs less clearly than mice did, possibly for HLA-related reasons.

With 1 base clipped from V and 0 bases from J, the junction kept 4 bases outside the gene matches. CDR3 size: 16 residues. Germline assignment: CDR1 SQVTM and CDR2 ANQGSEA. As regards this clone: Its antigen is not known.

TCR sequencing used cDNA made by reverse transcription of extracted RNA. Data came from immunoSEQ multiplex PCR; TCRdb stores just in-frame clones and leaves some out. The sample yields 170,000 or so clones, 59% seen once. This chain uses TRBV29-1 with TRBJ2-3, with 10 bases lining up with TRBD2. The sequence was obtained from a human donor with alopecia areata. Sequencing used CD4+ T cells sorted from blood, obtained at week 0. CDR3 in DNA: TGCAGCGTTGAAGGGGCAGCGGGGGGGAGCACAGATACGCAGTATTTT. This translates into CSVEGAAGGSTDTQYF.